This record covers a single T cell receptor beta chain. This clone was recorded a few times. The clone's antigen remains unknown. No much larger clone is present one base from it, and per-base qualities are unavailable. These data originate in a study of cytomegalovirus exposure and HLA in healthy donors (dated 2017 in TCRdb). A note on the overall study: In an earlier analysis of 550 to 750 of the donors, around 290 Gb of sequence data and 95 million to 130 million unique TCR beta sequences from 180 million or so T cells were reported. To predict cytomegalovirus infection status, the study brought together high-throughput TCR immunosequencing, statistical association of individual TCRs with disease status, and machine learning. The genetic ancestry cluster associated with self-reported Caucasian donors included 65% to 90% of the 398 genotyped donors. A later analysis re-analyzed previously published TCR beta repertoires from approximately 700 donors and added high-resolution HLA genotyping to study TCR occurrence patterns. The T cell repertoires of some 700 subjects were profiled by immunosequencing and related to cytomegalovirus serostatus. Donor age, sex, ethnicity and CMV serostatus were compiled together with the repertoire data. The aim of the study was to test whether cataloging public T cell receptors could identify signatures of past pathogen exposure. In an earlier analysis of more than 550 of the donors, high-throughput TCR beta sequencing was used to judge whether each TCR beta V gene segment behaved as functional or pseudogenic. Because of strong linkage in the cohort, roughly five DR-DQ haplotypes were treated as single units for association and clustering. Rather than using new phenotypic data, the later analysis identified candidate immune exposures from TCR beta sequences and from how often those sequences occurred across donors. A later genetic analysis took genome-wide SNP genotypes for about 55% of the 666 donors and used that subset as a discovery cohort. Typing coverage differed by locus: A, B, C, DRB1 and DQB1 were typed in about 620-630 donors, DQA1 in 500 to 550, DPA1 in around 600, and DPB1 in 472. HLA typing included class I and class II loci at four-digit resolution. Roughly 300 gigabases of sequencing data and around 85 million unique TCR sequences made up an early release that covered approximately 620 HLA-typed donors. Every discovery cohort repertoire had been produced on one sequencing platform. Among 398 genotyped donors of the cohort, an average of approximately 250,000 unique TCR beta nucleotide sequences were sequenced per donor, roughly 18% of them non-productive. Along with the approximately 650-subject first cohort, a separate validation cohort of about 110 different subjects was used.

General study outcomes and caveats: The authors suggested that the approach could potentially be generalized to other disease states and immunological phenotypes. Roughly uniform sequencing depth across donors was assumed in presence/absence analyses, although this assumption may not hold. According to a later analysis, TCR association rates differed among HLA loci, with DRB1 alleles showing the most associated TCRs and HLA-C alleles showing the fewest. The only immune exposure information available for the cohort was CMV serostatus. The classifier was reported to diagnose cytomegalovirus status with high specificity and sensitivity in both the original cohort and the validation cohort. In a later analysis, HLA-associated TCR beta chains were found to be more clonally expanded and to have lower generation probabilities than equally common non-associated chains. Because counts were too low, fewer than 20 rarely observed V segments, including chromosome 9 orphons, were excluded from the earlier analysis of 587 of the donors. Because some donors lacked HLA typing at each locus, the association tests relied only on the typed subset. Most CMV-associated TCR beta chains appeared to be HLA-restricted in a later analysis, and the HLA associations seemed to be driven largely by CMV exposure. A total of 150 to 200 TCR beta chains were listed by the study as associated with cytomegalovirus. According to a later genetic analysis, donors in an Asian-associated ancestry cluster had fewer N-insertions in productive TCRs than the roughly 670-donor mean. A group of highly shared sequence variants was considered likely to be a technical artifact of the sequencing pipeline. A further reported finding was that TCR beta sequences accurately predicted the HLA-A and HLA-B alleles for most subjects in the first cohort. In vitro tests confirmed that a few of the cytomegalovirus-associated TCR beta chains recognize cytomegalovirus antigens. Because the 87-base-pair reads could not distinguish some IMGT-functional V segments, including TRBV6-2 and TRBV6-3, those segments were excluded. Strong co-occurrence of HLA alleles, especially DR and DQ, made assigning TCR associations to individual alleles difficult. A later analysis reported that several top co-occurrence clusters appeared linked to parvovirus B19, influenza, CMV and Epstein-Barr virus. An association between a missense DCLRE1C variant and V-gene and J-gene trimming of TCR beta chains was found in a later genetic analysis and replicated in an independent cohort. Linkage disequilibrium might explain the correlated functional status among segregating V segments, but an unknown experimental factor could not be excluded. A later analysis associated 15,000 to 20,000 TCR beta sequences with specific HLA alleles at a false discovery rate of 0.05. Most TCR sequences were observed very rarely across donors, whereas some public TCRs were present in many individuals. Broadly in line with IMGT annotations, most TCR beta V segments showed up in productive rearrangements about 90% or about 30% of the time in an earlier analysis of approximately 600 of the donors. Only TCR beta chains were sequenced in this cohort, and the absence of alpha or paired-chain data limited detectable features.

The library was built by means of the immunoSEQ multiplex PCR assay. For the multiplex PCR, a mixture combining 60 forward primers for TCR Vbeta segments and 13 reverse primers for TCR Jbeta segments was used. A multiplex PCR assay on genomic DNA amplified the CDR3 region of rearranged TCR beta genes. On the Illumina HiSeq System, the amplified TCR beta libraries were sequenced as 87-base-pair reads. On the study's bioinformatics: A later analysis counted approximately 84 million unique TCR beta chains across the 500 to 850 repertoires, and 10 million to 11 million of these chains were shared by at least two donors. To remove PCR and sequencing errors, raw reads were error-corrected and collapsed into unique sequences using a nearest-neighbor algorithm that merged closely related sequences. CDR3 sequences were aligned to IMGT reference sequences to assign V, D and J gene segments. For a sequence to be retained, a match of at least six nucleotides was required to both a V gene segment and a J gene segment. A rearrangement counted as productive if the CDR3 had no stop codons and remained in frame with V and J, and every other rearrangement counted as non-productive. CDR3 was defined according to IMGT convention as the region running from the second conserved V-encoded cysteine to the conserved J-encoded phenylalanine. In an earlier analysis of roughly 580 of the donors, sequences lacking an unambiguous match to a single V gene segment were excluded. An earlier analysis of several hundred of the donors classified V segments as functional when productive rearrangements were above 56.7% and as segregating when the standard deviation between donors was above 5%. A statistical classification framework was developed to diagnose cytomegalovirus status using the catalog of TCR beta chain sequences. A later analysis assigned V and J genes by comparing TCR nucleotide sequences with IMGT/GENE-DB human TR gene sequences. Using the TCRdist pipeline, a later analysis assigned CDR3 sequences along with most-parsimonious VDJ recombination scenarios. A later analysis defined each TCR beta chain by its CDR3 amino acid sequence plus V-gene family, and excluded reads lacking a unique V-gene family. A later analysis removed roughly 590 highly shared, low-generation-probability nucleotide sequences to deal with suspected cross-contamination and a sequencing artifact. For each public chain, a later analysis derived a clonal expansion index from normalized ranks of inferred template counts within each repertoire. Generation probabilities in a later analysis came from a VDJ recombination model fitted to out-of-frame rearrangements, and those results were checked against IGoR. Hypergeometric tests were used in a later analysis to score TCR-TCR, TCR-HLA and TCR-CMV co-occurrence, with a repertoire-size bias correction applied to the TCR pairs. In a later analysis, false discovery rates were estimated by permuting HLA or CMV assignments 20 times. In a later analysis, co-occurring TCRs were grouped with DBSCAN, and TCRdist sequence similarity was added when clustering was performed within HLA-allele-positive subsets. Co-occurrence clustering excluded repertoires with fewer than 30,000 or more than 120,000 public chains, plus five with anomalous nucleotide sharing. What TCRdb holds here is the immuneACCESS table cut down to in-frame rearrangements. Part of the clones is not present; checked against another copy, under half of the missing clones reflect an unresolved V gene, and the others are unexplained. D and trimming come from the DNA, and the V and J calls and clone size come from that table. Counted in this sample were some 150,000 clones; about 80% of them appeared once. Clones ranked in the top ten supply 9.5% to 10% of the sample.

In total, approximately 690 healthy bone marrow donors made up the cohort. All cohort members were sampled while nominally healthy, although unrecorded immune exposures were likely present. The donor was CMV seropositive and was included in the group of 300 or so seropositive cohort members. A peripheral blood sample was provided by each donor, and peripheral blood mononuclear cells were used for TCR beta sequencing. The Qiagen DNeasy Blood Extraction Kit was used to extract genomic DNA from the blood cell samples. V and J are trimmed by 5 bases and 1 base, and the gene matches miss 7 bases of the junction. The CDR3 has 16 amino acids, counting the end cysteine and phenylalanine. Just CDR3 DNA is preserved here, 48 bases in frame from base 1. For CDR1 and CDR2, the germline V gene (reference sequence) lists PRHDT and FYEKMQ.

The sequence is built from TRBV13 and TRBJ2-2, with TRBD1 matching 7 junction bases. The sample taken for sequencing was PBMCs. The TCR originated in a man aged 18 to 35 in good health and CMV-seropositive. In nucleotides, the sequence is TGTGCCAGCAGCCTGACCGGGACAGTGAACACCGGGGAGCTGTTTTTT. Its coded protein is CASSLTGTVNTGELFF.